Below are 20 T cell receptor beta chains sequenced from a single sample in a study of immune evolution from preneoplasia to lung adenocarcinoma. Clones were sequenced by immunoSEQ multiplex PCR, and TCRdb holds only the in-frame ones, with some missing. The sample shows just over 14,000 clones, 70% to 85% of them seen only once. Sequencing was performed on FFPE minimally invasive lung adenocarcinoma tissue. The origin of the receptors is a person between 60 and 79 years old with lung adenocarcinoma.

The J gene is TRBJ2-2, the V gene TRBV4-2, with D possibly being TRBD1 (5 bases). The CDR3 consists of 14 residues. Trimming pared 1 base from V and 2 bases from J, leaving 5 bases between. Germline CDR1 is LGHNA and CDR2 is YNFKEQ. In nucleotides, the CDR3 is TGTGCCAGCAGCCAAGGGACAAACACCGGGGAGCTGTTTTTT. Protein product: CASSQGTNTGELFF.

V is TRBV10-3 and J is TRBJ1-3; D uncertain. V was clipped by 6 bases and J by 4 bases, with 4 bases between them. This CDR3 contains 11 residues. The V gene's germline CDR1 is ENHRY and CDR2 SYGVKD. The CDR3, as DNA: TGTGCCATCAGCCCAGGAAACACCATATATTTT. Its protein product is CAISPGNTIYF.

This chain joins TRBV7-2 and TRBJ1-5, with 7 nucleotides matching TRBD1. Germline trimming cut 3 bases from V and 9 bases from J; bases unmatched to any gene: 5. Germline V gene sequence: CDR1 SGHTA, CDR2 FQGNSA. The CDR3 is 13 residues long. CDR3 nucleotide sequence: TGTGCCAGCAGCTTTGACAGGGTACGGCCCCAGCATTTT. This gives the protein CASSFDRVRPQHF.

This clone appeared a few times. The V call is TRBV6-5, the J call TRBJ2-7; D is perhaps TRBD1 (6 bases). The CDR3 totals 11 residues. The germline V gene has CDR1 MNHEY and CDR2 SVGAGI. Trimming left V 6 bases short and J 9 bases short, with 12 bases between. This CDR3 reads CASRTQGGQYF. CDR3 sequence (DNA): TGTGCCAGCAGGACACAGGGCGGGCAGTACTTC.

The chain joins TRBV28 to TRBJ2-5; D unresolved. Germline V lookup: CDR1 MDHEN, CDR2 SYDVKM. V lost 2 bases and J 4 bases, leaving 8 bases between the germline ends. This CDR3 is built from 13 residues. The CDR3 is CASSLASRETQYF. DNA for the CDR3: TGTGCCAGCAGTTTAGCCAGCCGAGAGACCCAGTACTTC.

Within the sample, this clone is medium-sized. Other DNA sequences in the sample encode the same CDR3. The genes are TRBV27 and TRBJ2-3, with D unclear. Germline V gene sequence: CDR1 MNHEY, CDR2 SMNVEV (reference sequence). V was cut by 0 bases and J by 4 bases, with 5 bases left in between. There are 13 residues in the CDR3. The CDR3 DNA reads TGTGCCAGCAGTTTATCGCGGCCAGATACGCAGTATTTT. Translating it yields CASSLSRPDTQYF.

The V call is TRBV11-2, the J call TRBJ2-7, with 10 bases identical to TRBD2. The V gene's germline CDR1 is SGHAT and CDR2 FQNNGV. The CDR3 extends over 15 amino acids. The V gene end was trimmed by 5 bases and the J gene end by 0 bases; junction bases not matched to a gene: 4. In nucleotides, the CDR3 is TGTGCCAGCAGCCCCCGGACTAGCGGCTCCTACGAGCAGTACTTC. This encodes CASSPRTSGSYEQYF.

The J gene is TRBJ2-3, the V gene TRBV6-6; a weak D match, TRBD2 (5 bases). Germline V gene lookup returns CDR1 MNHNY and CDR2 SVGAGI (reference sequence). The CDR3 is 14 residues long. Between the trimmed V and J ends, which lost 5 bases and 0 bases, there was a span of 9 bases. CDR3: CASSRSASTDTQYF. In DNA, the CDR3 is TGTGCCAGCAGTCGTAGCGCGAGCACAGATACGCAGTATTTT.

Note on this clone: One end of the junction does not line up with germline, which may come from a read error. The chain combines TRBV7-7 with TRBJ2-5; either TRBD1 or TRBD2 may supply D (5 bases each). This CDR3 has 17 residues. The germline CDR1 and CDR2 sequences are SSHAT and FNYEAQ (reference sequence). The CDR3 DNA follows: TGTGCTAGCAGCTTAATCGGGGCGGGTAATATCGGGGAGACCCAGTACTTC. Encoded protein: CASSLIGAGNIGETQYF.

The chain recombines TRBV18 with TRBJ2-3; perhaps TRBD2 as D (5 bases). Germline V gene lookup returns CDR1 KGHSH and CDR2 LQKENI. The CDR3 is 15 amino acids. Trimming removed 3 bases from V and 0 bases from J, with 10 bases in between. The CDR3 reads CASSPRLASTDTQYF. CDR3 DNA sequence: TGTGCCAGCTCACCTCGGCTAGCTAGCACAGATACGCAGTATTTT.

The genes are TRBV5-6 and TRBJ1-1; 7 bases map to TRBD1. This CDR3 is 16 amino acids long. Per the germline V gene, CDR1 is SGHDT and CDR2 is YYEEEE. V dropped 1 base and J dropped 3; count of bases not matched to a gene: 9. The CDR3 sequence: CASSLFRGLWDTEAFF. CDR3 coding DNA: TGTGCCAGCAGCTTGTTTAGGGGGCTGTGGGACACTGAAGCTTTCTTT.

The chain links TRBV19 to TRBJ2-1; D gene uncertain. The V gene lost 3 bases and the J gene lost 8 bases, with 11 bases spanning the gap. Germline V gene sequence: CDR1 LNHDA, CDR2 SQIVND (reference sequence). This CDR3 comprises 13 residues. The CDR3 is CASSINGPDEQFF. The CDR3 bases are TGTGCCAGTAGTATCAATGGGCCAGATGAGCAGTTCTTC.

The chain combines TRBV5-4 with TRBJ2-3, with 9 bases matching TRBD1. After removal of 4 bases from V and 8 bases from J, the junction contained 11 bases not matched to a gene. The V gene's germline CDR1 is SGHNT and CDR2 YYREEE (reference sequence). There are 15 residues in the CDR3. The CDR3 here is CASSQGQGKEGTQYF. The DNA for the CDR3 is TGTGCCAGCAGCCAGGGACAGGGAAAAGAGGGTACGCAGTATTTT.

The V call is TRBV2, the J call TRBJ2-3; 8 nucleotides agree with TRBD2. Losses at the gene ends were 8 bases for V and 8 bases for J; bases not matched to a gene: 6. This CDR3 is built from 12 residues. Germline assignment: CDR1 SNHLY and CDR2 FYNNEI. CDR3 residues: CASRGGAGTQYF. The CDR3 nucleotides read TGTGCCAGCCGGGGGGGGGCTGGTACGCAGTATTTT.

The chain recombines TRBV7-9 with TRBJ2-7; D unclear. Trimming took off 5 bases at V and 2 bases at J, with 10 bases between the two ends. CDR3 size: 13 residues. CDR1 and CDR2 from the germline V gene are SEHNR and FQNEAQ (reference sequence). DNA of the CDR3: TGTGCCAGCAGCCCCGACGGTCCCTACGAGCAGTACTTC. It translates to CASSPDGPYEQYF.

This sequence joins TRBV7-9 and TRBJ2-1, with D unresolved. V was clipped by 2 bases and J by 10 bases, with 12 bases between them. The CDR3 is made up of 13 amino acids. CDR1 and CDR2 from the germline V gene are SEHNR and FQNEAQ (reference sequence). The CDR3 DNA follows: TGTGCCAGCAGCTTAATCGAAGCTGGGGAGCAGTTCTTC. It translates to CASSLIEAGEQFF.

This chain uses TRBV5-4 with TRBJ2-3, with D uncertain. The V end was cut by 4 bases, the J end by 1 base, with 10 bases between. There are 14 residues in the CDR3. Per the germline V gene, CDR1 is SGHNT and CDR2 is YYREEE (reference sequence). CDR3 sequence: CASSVELRTDTQYF. The CDR3 region has the DNA TGTGCCAGCAGCGTGGAACTACGCACAGATACGCAGTATTTT.

CDR3 nucleotides: TGCGCCAGCAGCTCCTACTATGGTCAGCCCCAGCATTTT. This codes for CASSSYYGQPQHF. V usage is TRBV5-1 and J usage is TRBJ1-5; no clear D. The germline V gene has CDR1 SGHRS and CDR2 YFSETQ. The CDR3 totals 13 residues. With 3 bases removed from V and 6 bases from J, the gap between germline ends came to 10 bases.

The chain joins TRBV6-5 to TRBJ2-5; unclear D gene. V was pared by 4 bases and J by 0 bases, with 12 bases between. The CDR3 spans 15 residues. Germline V gene data show CDR1 as MNHEY and CDR2 as SVGAGI. The CDR3 DNA sequence: TGTGCCAGCAGTTCTCAACAGATGTACCAAGAGACCCAGTACTTC. This codes for CASSSQQMYQETQYF.

The chain has TRBV7-9 and TRBJ2-7; D gene uncertain. The germline V and J ends were trimmed by 3 bases and 0 bases, with 0 bases remaining between them. The CDR3 covers 11 residues. Germline V CDR1 and CDR2: SEHNR, FQNEAQ (reference sequence). The DNA of the CDR3 is TGTGCCAGCAGCTTCTCCTACGAGCAGTACTTC. This gives the protein CASSFSYEQYF.